Below are 19 T cell receptor beta chains sequenced from a single sample in a study of T cells in Graves' hyperthyroidism and ophthalmopathy (dated by TCRdb to about 2019). To prepare the library, multiplex PCR was applied. Sequencing was carried out with an Illumina HiSeq 2000. Amplification of TCR beta CDR3 regions was carried out from RNA transcripts. For the first round of RT-PCR on the TCR CDR3, the HTBI primer set was used together with the Qiagen OneStep RT-PCR kit. TCRdb itself trimmed the public reads at Q25 with fastp, ran MiXCR and retained productive beta chains. Each record represents a unique CDR3 protein, reported with the most common genes and DNA among its rows. A total of approximately 400,000 distinct CDR3 sequences appear in this sample, approximately 20% of them only once. Roughly 3.5% of the sample belongs to the ten largest clones. The material sequenced was blood. The receptors were sampled from a woman under 30 with Graves' hyperthyroidism.

This clonotype was recorded many times. This chain joins TRBV15 and TRBJ2-7; maybe TRBD2 (6 bases). Germline V gene data show CDR1 as LNHNV and CDR2 as YYDKDF (reference sequence). V dropped 0 bases and J dropped 7 bases, with 10 bases sitting between them. CDR3 length equals 13 residues. The DNA of the CDR3 is TGTGCCACCAGCAGAGAGGGACTTGGGGAGCAGTACTTC. Residues: CATSREGLGEQYF.

V and J are TRBV30 and TRBJ1-2; D is unresolved. This CDR3 comprises 12 residues. CDR1 is GTSNPN, CDR2 SVGIG, per germline (reference sequence). V lost 1 base and J 8 bases, leaving 11 bases between the germline ends. Here the CDR3 DNA reads TGTGCCTGGAGTGCTTACCTAGGGGGCTACACCTTC. Amino acids: CAWSAYLGGYTF.

This clonotype was observed a handful of times. The chain uses TRBV29-1 and TRBJ1-2, with 7 nucleotides matching TRBD1. With V trimmed by 7 bases and J by 1 base, 9 bases remained unmatched. CDR1 is SQVTM, CDR2 ANQGSEA, per germline. The length of the CDR3 is 14 residues. The CDR3 DNA sequence: TGCAGCGCGAACGAGGGGGCTTATAACTATGGCTACACCTTC. Translating gives CSANEGAYNYGYTF.

The chain carries TRBV14 and TRBJ2-7, with TRBD2 identical over 7 bases. The CDR3 is 15 residues long. CDR1 and CDR2 from the germline V gene are SGHDN and FVKESK. With V trimmed by 2 bases and J by 2 bases, 6 bases remained unmatched. CDR3 loop: CASSQRRGSPYEQYF. DNA of the CDR3: TGTGCCAGCAGCCAAAGGCGGGGGTCCCCCTACGAGCAGTACTTC.

V gene TRBV30 combines with J gene TRBJ1-2; no reliable D call. Germline CDR1 and CDR2: GTSNPN and SVGIG (reference sequence). V was pared by 2 bases and J by 10 bases, with 11 bases between. The CDR3 runs to 11 residues. CDR3 coding DNA: TGTGCCTGGAGTCTAGGGAATTTCTACACCTTC. Translating gives CAWSLGNFYTF.

The rearrangement links TRBV30 to TRBJ1-2, with a tentative D call TRBD1 (5 bases). From germline, CDR1 is GTSNPN and CDR2 SVGIG (reference sequence). The ends were cut back, 5 bases at V and 8 bases at J, with 18 bases in the middle. This CDR3 is 13 amino acids long. CDR3 protein: CAWSTALGVGYTF. The CDR3 DNA is TGTGCCTGGTCCACGGCGTTGGGGGTAGGCTACACCTTC.

This clonotype showed up many times. This chain joins TRBV14 and TRBJ1-2, with 8 bases aligning to TRBD1. From germline, CDR1 is SGHDN and CDR2 FVKESK. J lost 3 bases, V lost 4 bases, and 7 bases had no gene match. The CDR3 totals 15 residues. CDR3 DNA sequence: TGTGCCAGCAGCCTCGCAGGGGGCGCAGACTATGGCTACACCTTC. Translation: CASSLAGGADYGYTF.

This clonotype was seen only a few times. The chain uses TRBV5-1 and TRBJ1-3; D gene unclear. Germline lookup yields CDR1 SGHRS and CDR2 YFSETQ. This CDR3 spans 14 amino acids. V lost 4 bases and J 8 bases, leaving 16 bases between the germline ends. The CDR3 region has the DNA TGCGCCAGCAGCCCGACCCCAGGAAGAGACACCATATATTTT. Amino acids: CASSPTPGRDTIYF. Full variable domain (missing parts from reference TRBV5-1 and TRBJ1-3): KAGVTQTPRYLIKTRGQQVTLSCSPISGHRSVSWYQQTPGQGLQFLFEYFSETQRNKGNFPGRFSGRQFSNSRSEMNVSTLELGDSALYLCASSPTPGRDTIYFGEGSWLTVV.

This clonotype was observed many times. An end of the junction differs from the germline gene, which may be a read error. The chain couples TRBV4-1 to TRBJ1-5, with D hard to call. Germline lookup yields CDR1 MGHRA and CDR2 YSYEKL. The CDR3 extends over 15 amino acids. The CDR3 sequence is CASSPQVYSNQPQHF. CDR3 nucleotides: TGTGCCAGCAGTCCGCAGGTTTATAGCAATCAGCCCCAGCATTTT.

At least ten counts were recorded for this clonotype. The chain has TRBV6-2 or TRBV6-3 and TRBJ2-7; D possibly corresponds to TRBD1 (6 bases). V was pared by 10 bases and J by 4 bases, with 11 bases between. This CDR3 is 11 amino acids long. Germline lookup yields CDR1 MNHEY and CDR2 SVGEGT. CDR3 sequence (DNA): TGTGCCATTTCAGACAGGTACGAGCAGTACTTC. As protein: CAISDRYEQYF.

This clonotype was detected many times. The J gene is TRBJ2-7, the V gene TRBV20-1; a weak D match, TRBD2 (6 bases). CDR1 DFQATT and CDR2 SNEGSKA come from the germline V gene (reference sequence). The CDR3 has 13 amino acids. The V end lost 5 bases, the J end lost 3 bases, and 14 bases lay between the germline ends. The CDR3 loop reads CSALRDWDYEQYF. CDR3 DNA: TGCAGTGCTCTTCGGGACTGGGACTACGAGCAGTACTTC.

Of note for this clonotype: A much larger clone lies one base from this, so it may be a read error. The chain joins TRBV11-2 to TRBJ1-2; D might be TRBD1 (5 bases). Germline V lookup: CDR1 SGHAT, CDR2 FQNNGV. This CDR3 is built from 15 residues. V was shortened by 3 bases and J by 8 bases, with 19 bases between the two germline ends. CDR3 sequence: CASSFSKTREGGYTF. CDR3 coding DNA: TGTGCCAGCAGCTTCTCCAAGACAAGGGAGGGGGGCTACACCTTC.

This clonotype has a count of ten or more. A much larger clone differs from this one at a single base, so this may be a read error. The rearrangement joins TRBV2 to TRBJ1-2; D call uncertain. Looked up from germline, CDR1 is SNHLY and CDR2 is FYNNEI. This CDR3 has 13 residues. The CDR3 reads CVSSDFGSKGYTF. DNA for the CDR3: TGTGTCAGCAGTGATTTCGGAAGTAAGGGCTACACCTTC.

This clonotype appeared many times. The rearrangement links TRBV24-1 to TRBJ1-2, with 9 bases matching TRBD1. CDR1 and CDR2 (germline): KGHDR, SFDVKD. This CDR3 spans 17 amino acids. V trimming: 3 bases; J trimming: 8 bases; junction bases outside the gene matches: 15. CDR3 sequence (DNA): TGTGCCACCAGTGATCCCTCCGGGACAGGGATGGAATGGGGCTACACCTTC. Its translation: CATSDPSGTGMEWGYTF.

This clonotype showed up many times. The chain couples TRBV5-1 to TRBJ2-7; 9 nucleotides line up with TRBD1. The CDR3 spans 13 residues. With 3 bases clipped from V and 3 bases from J, the junction kept 1 base outside the gene matches. Germline lookup yields CDR1 SGHRS and CDR2 YFSETQ. CDR3 residues: CASSWTGDYEQYF. CDR3 DNA sequence: TGCGCCAGCAGCTGGACAGGGGACTACGAGCAGTACTTC.

This clonotype was seen repeatedly, ten times or more. The chain joins TRBV7-2 to TRBJ1-5; D ambiguous. Trimming cost V 5 bases and J 3 bases, with 17 bases left between them. There are 16 residues in the CDR3. Germline V CDR1 and CDR2: SGHTA, FQGNSA. The CDR3, as DNA: TGTGCCAGCAGCCCAGGTGCAGGATTAGACAATCAGCCCCAGCATTTT. Amino acids: CASSPGAGLDNQPQHF.

This clonotype has ten or more counts. V usage is TRBV6-5 and J usage is TRBJ1-5; TRBD1 is a possible D gene (6 bases). The CDR3 sequence is 13 residues long. V dropped 6 bases and J dropped 6 bases, with 12 bases sitting between them. The germline gives CDR1 MNHEY, CDR2 SVGAGI. CDR3 region: CASSGTTSQPQHF. CDR3 DNA: TGTGCCAGCAGCGGGACAACAAGTCAGCCCCAGCATTTT.

The chain links TRBV5-1 to TRBJ2-2, with D perhaps given as TRBD1 or TRBD2 (5 bases each). This CDR3 region has 16 residues. The V end lost 0 bases, the J end lost 6 bases, and 15 bases lay between the germline ends. CDR1 and CDR2 (germline): SGHRS, YFSETQ. CDR3 nucleotide sequence: TGCGCCAGCAGCTTGGCCGGCAGCATGGGGGCCGGGGAGCTGTTTTTT. Translation: CASSLAGSMGAGELFF.

This clonotype was counted ten times or more. The chain links TRBV9 to TRBJ1-3; D uncertain. Germline-derived CDR1 and CDR2 are SGDLS and YYNGEE. The V gene lost 4 bases and the J gene lost 2 bases, with 13 bases spanning the gap. CDR3 size: 15 residues. The CDR3 loop is CASSPDSGAGNTIYF. CDR3 nucleotides: TGTGCCAGCAGCCCGGACTCAGGAGCTGGAAACACCATATATTTT.